This TCR beta chain was documented in a study of blood T cell repertoires in COVID-19. About the study: From the United States, Italy and Spain came samples of acute and convalescent COVID-19. The cDNA or gDNA used as material had been derived from T cells, B-cell-depleted T cells, or PBMCs.

Germline V CDR1 and CDR2: SGHRS, YFSETQ. V was cut by 0 bases and J by 3 bases, with 4 bases left in between. This CDR3 contains 13 residues. Original analysis: By means of reference gene primer amplification, nucleated cell counts were estimated. Generated by immunoSEQ multiplex PCR, the TCRdb table keeps only in-frame clones and is missing some. D and trimming come from the DNA, and the V and J calls and clone size come from that table. The sample contains 150,000 or so clones, around 89% of which appear only once. The rearrangement uses TRBV5-1 and TRBJ2-1; D not resolved. The sequenced material came from peripheral blood. The TCR comes from a man in his forties or fifties with acute or convalescent COVID-19. CDR3 nucleotide sequence: TGCGCCAGCAGCTTGGCGGTCTACAATGAGCAGTTCTTC. As protein: CASSLAVYNEQFF.